The 28 T cell receptor beta chains given below trace back to one sample, sequenced in a study of cytomegalovirus exposure and HLA in healthy donors. Profiled with immunoSEQ multiplex PCR; TCRdb holds only in-frame clones, not every one. Counted here are some 77,000 clones, approximately 94% occurring once; the ten biggest clones make up about 1.5%. The sample taken for sequencing was PBMCs. The receptors here all came from a man younger than 35 in good health and CMV-seropositive.

This sequence joins TRBV5-1 and TRBJ2-3; D unresolved. This CDR3 spans 12 amino acids. Per germline, CDR1 SGHRS and CDR2 YFSETQ. The V gene lost 1 base and the J gene lost 4 bases, with 4 bases spanning the gap. The CDR3 DNA is TGCGCCAGCAGCTTGCTCTCAGATACGCAGTATTTT. This gives the protein CASSLLSDTQYF.

The chain couples TRBV7-8 to TRBJ2-1; 7 nucleotides match TRBD2. CDR1 SGHVS and CDR2 FQNEAQ come from the germline V gene. V dropped 5 bases and J dropped 3; count of bases not matched to a gene: 10. There are 16 residues in the CDR3. CDR3 bases: TGTGCCAGCAGCCCCGGGACTATCGATCTCTACAATGAGCAGTTCTTC. This gives the protein CASSPGTIDLYNEQFF.

The gene calls are TRBV19 and TRBJ1-2; 7 bases are a match to TRBD1. Germline trimming cut 6 bases from V and 3 bases from J; bases unmatched to any gene: 4. The V gene's germline CDR1 is LNHDA and CDR2 SQIVND (reference sequence). The CDR3 extends over 13 amino acids. The CDR3 coding sequence is TGTGCCAGTAGCGGACAGGCTCACTATGGCTACACCTTC. This codes for CASSGQAHYGYTF.

In its sample, this clone was seen a few times. The chain uses TRBV2 and TRBJ2-7, with a weak D call TRBD2 (7 bases). This CDR3 spans 13 amino acids. Trimming removed 7 bases at V and 4 bases at J, with 14 bases between. Germline loops: CDR1 SNHLY, CDR2 FYNNEI. CDR3 nucleotides: TGTGCCAGCACCCCGGAGGGGGGGTACGAGCAGTACTTC. This sequence encodes CASTPEGGYEQYF.

CDR3: CASRGLAGGHPSYNEQFF. CDR3 coding DNA: TGTGCCAGCAGAGGACTAGCGGGAGGCCACCCAAGTTACAATGAGCAGTTCTTC. The gene calls are TRBV2 and TRBJ2-1, with 14 positions matching TRBD2. V dropped 6 bases and J dropped 4; count of bases not matched to a gene: 11. CDR1 is SNHLY, CDR2 FYNNEI, per germline. This CDR3 has 18 residues.

The CDR3 sequence: CASSGQGGNEQYF. CDR3 nucleotides: TGTGCCAGCAGTGGACAGGGGGGGAACGAGCAGTACTTC. The V gene is TRBV6-1, the J gene TRBJ2-7; 9 bases are a match to TRBD1. The CDR3 spans 13 residues. CDR1 MNHNS and CDR2 SASEGT come from the germline V gene. The junction had 3 bases not matched to a gene; V was cut back by 4 bases and J by 5 bases.

The V gene is TRBV7-6, the J gene TRBJ2-2; D perhaps matches TRBD1 (5 bases). This CDR3 is 14 amino acids long. V lost 3 bases and J lost 4, with 9 bases in between. The germline V gene has CDR1 SGHVS and CDR2 FNYEAQ. This CDR3 is CASSFRAATGELFF. Written as DNA, the CDR3 is TGTGCCAGCAGCTTCAGGGCTGCCACCGGGGAGCTGTTTTTT.

Written as DNA, the CDR3 is TGTGCCAGCAGCCAGAGGGACTGGGAAGATGAAAAACTGTTTTTT. Translation: CASSQRDWEDEKLFF. This rearrangement joins TRBV14 to TRBJ1-4, with D perhaps TRBD1 (5 bases). This CDR3 comprises 15 residues. V lost 3 bases to trimming and J lost 6 bases, with 14 bases between them. In germline, CDR1 is SGHDN, CDR2 FVKESK.

The chain has TRBV19 and TRBJ1-6; 9 bases align to TRBD1. This CDR3 is built from 17 residues. V shed 4 bases, J shed 11 bases, and the junction held 15 bases outside the gene matches. Per germline, CDR1 LNHDA and CDR2 SQIVND (reference sequence). CDR3 sequence (DNA): TGTGCCAGTAGTAGGGTCCCGGGACAGGGCCAAGGGACACCCCTCCACTTT. It translates to CASSRVPGQGQGTPLHF.

The CDR3 loop is CASSFPGDEQYF. The CDR3 bases are TGTGCCAGCAGCTTTCCCGGAGACGAGCAGTACTTC. The chain uses TRBV5-4 and TRBJ2-7; D is unclear. The ends were cut back, 2 bases at V and 5 bases at J, with 8 bases in the middle. Germline CDR1 and CDR2: SGHNT and YYREEE (reference sequence). The CDR3 spans 12 residues.

As for this clone: It is unclear where the CDR3 begins or ends on the DNA, so no DNA is shown, and the CDR3 is as TCRdb lists it. The chain carries TRBV13 and TRBJ2-7; the table's D call TRBD1 went unverified against the DNA. Per the germline V gene, CDR1 is PRHDT and CDR2 is FYEKMQ (reference sequence). The CDR3 is made up of 14 amino acids, end residues included. CDR3 in amino acids: CASSNLDKAYEQYF.

DNA of the CDR3: TGTGCCAGCAGCTCGACCCGGACAGGAAGTACTGGCTACACCTTC. It translates to CASSSTRTGSTGYTF. The genes are TRBV5-8 and TRBJ1-2; 7 bases are a match to TRBD1. The CDR3 totals 15 residues. J gave up 7 bases and V 3 bases, and 12 bases lay outside the gene matches. The V gene's germline CDR1 is SGHTS and CDR2 YDEGEE.

The chain combines TRBV19 with TRBJ2-1; 8 bases are a match to TRBD2. Per the germline V gene, CDR1 is LNHDA and CDR2 is SQIVND (reference sequence). Losses at the gene ends were 5 bases for V and 3 bases for J; bases not matched to a gene: 9. CDR3 size: 16 residues. In DNA, the CDR3 is TGTGCCAGTAGTCTTAGCGGGAAGGTTTTCTACAATGAGCAGTTCTTC. It codes for CASSLSGKVFYNEQFF.

This rearrangement joins TRBV5-1 to TRBJ2-7; D is undetermined. Germline V gene lookup returns CDR1 SGHRS and CDR2 YFSETQ. Trimming left V 2 bases short and J 4 bases short, with 10 bases between. CDR3 size: 13 residues. The CDR3 bases are TGCGCCAGCAGCTTTCAATTCAGGTACGAGCAGTACTTC. Amino acids: CASSFQFRYEQYF.

The chain couples TRBV6-5 to TRBJ2-2, with a weak D call TRBD1 (5 bases). The CDR3 spans 14 residues. The germline CDR1 and CDR2 sequences are MNHEY and SVGAGI. V lost 1 base to trimming and J lost 6 bases, with 9 bases between them. CDR3 region: CASSYYQGSGELFF. CDR3 sequence (DNA): TGTGCCAGCAGTTACTATCAGGGATCCGGGGAGCTGTTTTTT.

The J gene is TRBJ2-7, the V gene TRBV9, with no clear D. This CDR3 is 15 amino acids long. The germline V gene has CDR1 SGDLS and CDR2 YYNGEE. V was pared by 0 bases and J by 0 bases, with 10 bases between. Here the CDR3 reads CASSVVPGSSYEQYF. The CDR3 region has the DNA TGTGCCAGCAGCGTAGTTCCGGGTAGCTCCTACGAGCAGTACTTC. The full variable domain, its missing parts supplied by reference TRBV9 and TRBJ2-7, is DSGVTQTPKHLITATGQRVTLRCSPRSGDLSVYWYQQSLDQGLQFLIQYYNGEERAKGNILERFSAQQFPDLHSELNLSSLELGDSALYFCASSVVPGSSYEQYFGPGTRLTVT.

This clone was seen a single time. This sequence joins TRBV30 and TRBJ2-7; 9 bases agree with TRBD2. The CDR3 spans 16 residues. The trim removed 1 base at V and 0 bases at J, leaving 7 bases unmatched. Germline values: CDR1 GTSNPN, CDR2 SVGIG (reference sequence). In DNA, the CDR3 is TGTGCCTGGAGTGACGGTTGGCGGGGGGGCTCCTACGAGCAGTACTTC. Residues: CAWSDGWRGGSYEQYF.

This sequence joins TRBV28 and TRBJ1-5; maybe TRBD1 (6 bases). Germline V gene data show CDR1 as MDHEN and CDR2 as SYDVKM. The CDR3 is 16 residues long. Trimming stripped 6 bases from V and 4 bases from J, with 19 bases between. CDR3 sequence: CASRDDRSTSNQPQHF. CDR3 DNA: TGTGCCAGCAGGGACGACAGGTCCACCTCAAATCAGCCCCAGCATTTT.

V gene TRBV27 combines with J gene TRBJ2-3, with 11 bases matching TRBD2. There are 17 residues in the CDR3. Looked up from germline, CDR1 is MNHEY and CDR2 is SMNVEV (reference sequence). V was pared by 5 bases and J by 2 bases, with 9 bases of the junction left unmatched. CDR3 residues: CASSTLAGGPDTDTQYF. The CDR3 DNA is TGTGCCAGCAGTACCTTAGCGGGAGGGCCTGACACAGATACGCAGTATTTT.

This clone was seen once. The chain joins TRBV9 to TRBJ2-2; 14 nucleotides align to TRBD2. In germline, CDR1 is SGDLS, CDR2 YYNGEE. The CDR3 spans 17 residues. V lost 4 bases, J lost 7 bases, and 9 bases stayed unmatched. This CDR3 reads CASSPGLAGAFGGELFF. For the CDR3, the DNA is TGTGCCAGCAGCCCGGGACTAGCGGGAGCATTTGGCGGGGAGCTGTTTTTT.

The chain couples TRBV19 to TRBJ2-7, with D maybe TRBD2 (5 bases). Germline loops: CDR1 LNHDA, CDR2 SQIVND (reference sequence). This CDR3 comprises 13 residues. The V end was cut by 5 bases, the J end by 2 bases, with 10 bases between. The CDR3 region has the DNA TGTGCCAGTAGTCGGACTCTCGCCTACGAGCAGTACTTC. As protein: CASSRTLAYEQYF.

The V gene is TRBV27, the J gene TRBJ2-5; 11 bases agree with TRBD2. In germline, CDR1 is MNHEY, CDR2 SMNVEV (reference sequence). After removal of 2 bases from V and 4 bases from J, the junction contained 9 bases not matched to a gene. The CDR3 has 17 amino acids. This CDR3 reads CASSLSRLAGGLETQYF. CDR3 sequence (DNA): TGTGCCAGCAGTTTAAGCAGGCTAGCGGGAGGTCTAGAGACCCAGTACTTC.

This sequence joins TRBV27 and TRBJ1-3; TRBD1 aligns across 10 bases. CDR1 MNHEY and CDR2 SMNVEV come from the germline V gene (reference sequence). Unmatched junction bases numbered 6, after V lost 6 bases and J lost 4 bases. This CDR3 region has 15 residues. The DNA of the CDR3 is TGTGCCAGCAGCCCCGGGACAGGGGCCGGAAACACCATATATTTT. Translation gives CASSPGTGAGNTIYF.

This chain connects TRBV4-1 to TRBJ2-7; 9 bases fit TRBD2. The ends lost 4 bases at V and 4 bases at J; junction bases unmatched: 8. This CDR3 has 15 amino acids. Germline values: CDR1 MGHRA, CDR2 YSYEKL. The CDR3 protein is CASSLLTSGPYEQYF. CDR3 nucleotide sequence: TGCGCCAGCAGCCTCTTAACTAGCGGGCCTTACGAGCAGTACTTC.

The CDR3 coding sequence is TGTGCCAGCAGCGTCAGCCGGGACAAGGGAAGGTCTGGGGCCAACGTCCTGACTTTC. It yields the protein CASSVSRDKGRSGANVLTF. This chain joins TRBV2 and TRBJ2-6; tentative D call: TRBD1 (6 bases). The CDR3 runs 19 residues. The V gene's germline CDR1 is SNHLY and CDR2 FYNNEI. Trimming shortened V by 6 bases and J by 1 base, and 22 bases separated the two germline ends.

A word on this clone: Other DNA sequences within the sample encode an identical CDR3. The rearrangement links TRBV5-1 to TRBJ1-4; the D gene is possibly TRBD1 (6 bases). V was shortened by 4 bases and J by 3 bases, with 10 bases between the two germline ends. The CDR3 totals 14 residues. Per germline, CDR1 SGHRS and CDR2 YFSETQ. The CDR3: CASSPGQPNEKLFF. The CDR3 region has the DNA TGCGCCAGCAGCCCTGGACAGCCTAATGAAAAACTGTTTTTT. Combining the CDR3 with reference TRBV5-1 and TRBJ1-4 gives the whole variable domain KAGVTQTPRYLIKTRGQQVTLSCSPISGHRSVSWYQQTPGQGLQFLFEYFSETQRNKGNFPGRFSGRQFSNSRSEMNVSTLELGDSALYLCASSPGQPNEKLFFGSGTQLSVL.

This sequence joins TRBV7-3 and TRBJ2-5; 7 nucleotides match TRBD2. With 4 bases clipped from V and 0 bases from J, the junction kept 5 bases outside the gene matches. From germline, CDR1 is SGHTA and CDR2 FQGTGA. The CDR3 is 15 residues long. This chain's CDR3 is CASSWLAVYQETQYF. The CDR3 DNA reads as TGTGCCAGCAGCTGGCTAGCGGTATACCAAGAGACCCAGTACTTC.

V is TRBV5-1 and J is TRBJ2-7; D gene unclear. Germline V gives CDR1 SGHRS, CDR2 YFSETQ. V lost 6 bases and J lost 5, with 9 bases in between. The CDR3 runs 11 residues. CDR3 sequence: CASKYSHEQYF. CDR3 coding DNA: TGCGCCAGCAAGTACAGCCACGAGCAGTACTTC.